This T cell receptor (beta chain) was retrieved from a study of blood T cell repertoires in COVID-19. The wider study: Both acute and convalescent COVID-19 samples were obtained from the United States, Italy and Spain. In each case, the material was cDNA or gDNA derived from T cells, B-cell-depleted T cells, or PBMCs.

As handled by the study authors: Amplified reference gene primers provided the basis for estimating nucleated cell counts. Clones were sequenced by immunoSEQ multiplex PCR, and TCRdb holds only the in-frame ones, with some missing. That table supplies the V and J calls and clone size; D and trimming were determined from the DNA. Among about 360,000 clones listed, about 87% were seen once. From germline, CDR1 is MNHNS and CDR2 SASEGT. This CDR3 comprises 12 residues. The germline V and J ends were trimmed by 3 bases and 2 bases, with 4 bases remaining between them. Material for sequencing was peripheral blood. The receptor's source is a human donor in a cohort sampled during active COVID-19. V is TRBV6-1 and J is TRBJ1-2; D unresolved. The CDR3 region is CASSDRNYGYTF. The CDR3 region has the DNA TGTGCCAGCAGTGACCGGAACTATGGCTACACCTTC.